This TCR beta chain was identified in a study of T-cell memory formation after mild COVID-19. Overall study: Clusters of TCRs were largely donor specific. Study results and caveats: Day 15 to 85 contracting clones showed balanced CD4/CD8; later expanders leaned CD4+. Nothing confirmed that second-wave clones peaking on day 37 were specific for SARS-CoV-2.

From 5'RACE with constant-segment primers came TCR alpha and TCR beta cDNA libraries that carried sample barcodes and UMIs. TCRdb re-called the 5' RACE reads with MiXCR, one entry per CDR3 protein. The table lists 110,000 to 150,000 distinct CDR3 sequences, 25% of them singletons. This CDR3 is 13 amino acids long. Germline V gene sequence: CDR1 KGHDR, CDR2 SFDVKD. The V end lost 9 bases, the J end lost 2 bases, and 12 bases lay between the germline ends. There are a few counts of this clonotype. Its specificity is not known. Input material: PBMCs or a T cell subset sorted from them (not recorded which). The sequence was collected from an adult woman who had mild COVID-19 (a few samples of this study predate the infection). Cell type and time point are not known. This chain connects TRBV24-1 to TRBJ1-1; maybe TRBD1 (6 bases). The CDR3: CATRSRGNTEAFF. CDR3 coding DNA: TGTGCCACCCGGAGCAGGGGTAACACTGAAGCTTTCTTT.